The subject of this entry is one TCR beta chain. Its antigen is unknown. Germline loops: CDR1 SNHLY, CDR2 FYNNEI. V was trimmed by 2 bases and J by 5 bases, leaving 21 bases between them. This CDR3 has 17 residues. Only in-frame clones appear in the TCRdb table, and some are missing; sequencing was by immunoSEQ multiplex PCR. This table has approximately 2,000,000 clones, 93% appearing once. This specimen comes from a study of shared clonotypes between healthy human individuals. Study findings and constraints: The authors sampled blood alone, and tissue repertoires likely differ.

Selected positively for CCR7 and CD45RO-negative, naive CD8 cells excluded terminally differentiated effector memory CD45RA+ cells. Input material: naive CD8+ T cells from PBMCs. The sequence derives from a man younger than 35 in good health. Some clones in this sample may be carry-over from other donors' samples. The rearrangement links TRBV2 to TRBJ2-5; D might be TRBD1 (6 bases). CDR3 protein: CASSEKVVRGPEETQYF. The CDR3 bases are TGTGCCAGCAGTGAAAAGGTCGTCAGGGGACCCGAGGAGACCCAGTACTTC.